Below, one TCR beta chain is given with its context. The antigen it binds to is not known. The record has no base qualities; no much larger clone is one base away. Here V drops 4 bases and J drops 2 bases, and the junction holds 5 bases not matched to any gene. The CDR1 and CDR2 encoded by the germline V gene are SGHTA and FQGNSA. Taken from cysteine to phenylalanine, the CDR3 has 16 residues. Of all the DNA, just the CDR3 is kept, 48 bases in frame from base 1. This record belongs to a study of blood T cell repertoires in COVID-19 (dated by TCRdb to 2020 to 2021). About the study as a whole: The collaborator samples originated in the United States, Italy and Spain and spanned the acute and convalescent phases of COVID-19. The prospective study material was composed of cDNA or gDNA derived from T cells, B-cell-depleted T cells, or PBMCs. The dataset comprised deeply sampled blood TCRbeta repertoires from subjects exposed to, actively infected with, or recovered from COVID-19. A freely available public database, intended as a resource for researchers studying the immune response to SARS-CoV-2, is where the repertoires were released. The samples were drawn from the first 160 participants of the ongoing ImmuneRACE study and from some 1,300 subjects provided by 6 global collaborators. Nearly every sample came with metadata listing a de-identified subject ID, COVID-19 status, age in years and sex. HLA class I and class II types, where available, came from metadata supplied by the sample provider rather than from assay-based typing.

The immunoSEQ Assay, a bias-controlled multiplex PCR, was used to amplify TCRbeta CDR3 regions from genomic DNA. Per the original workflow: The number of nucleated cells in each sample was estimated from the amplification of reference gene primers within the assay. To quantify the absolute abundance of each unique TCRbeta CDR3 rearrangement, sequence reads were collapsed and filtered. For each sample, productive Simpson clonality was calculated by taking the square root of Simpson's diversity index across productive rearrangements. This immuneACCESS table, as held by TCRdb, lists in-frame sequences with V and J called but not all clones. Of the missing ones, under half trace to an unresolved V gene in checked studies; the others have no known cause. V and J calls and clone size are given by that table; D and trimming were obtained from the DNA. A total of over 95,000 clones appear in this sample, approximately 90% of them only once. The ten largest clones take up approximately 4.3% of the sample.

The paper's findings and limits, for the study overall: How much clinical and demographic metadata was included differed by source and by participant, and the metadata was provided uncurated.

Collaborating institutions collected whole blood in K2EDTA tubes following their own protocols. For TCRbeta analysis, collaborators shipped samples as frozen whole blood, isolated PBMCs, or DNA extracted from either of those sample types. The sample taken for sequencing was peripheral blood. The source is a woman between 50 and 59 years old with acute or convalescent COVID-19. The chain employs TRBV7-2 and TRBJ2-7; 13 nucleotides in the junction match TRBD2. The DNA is TGTGCCAGCAGCTACGCCGGGACTAGCGGGGCCTACGAGCAGTACTTC. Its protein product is CASSYAGTSGAYEQYF.